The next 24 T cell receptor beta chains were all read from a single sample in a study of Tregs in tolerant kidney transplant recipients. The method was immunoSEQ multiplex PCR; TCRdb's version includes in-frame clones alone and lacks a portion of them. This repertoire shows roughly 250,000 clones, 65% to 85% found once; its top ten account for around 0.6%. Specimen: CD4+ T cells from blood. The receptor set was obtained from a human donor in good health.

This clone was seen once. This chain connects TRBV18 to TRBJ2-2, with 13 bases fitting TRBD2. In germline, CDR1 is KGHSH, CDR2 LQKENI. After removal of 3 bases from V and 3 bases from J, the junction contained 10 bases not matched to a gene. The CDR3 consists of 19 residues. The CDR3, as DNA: TGTGCCAGCTCACCCCTATGGACTAGCGGGAGTAGGGACACCGGGGAGCTGTTTTTT. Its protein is CASSPLWTSGSRDTGELFF.

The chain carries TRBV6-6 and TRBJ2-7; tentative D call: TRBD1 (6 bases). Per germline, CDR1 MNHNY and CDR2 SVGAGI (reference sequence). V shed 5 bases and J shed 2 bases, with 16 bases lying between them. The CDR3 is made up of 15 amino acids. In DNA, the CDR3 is TGTGCCAGCAGTGACCCGACAGGTCGTGCCTACGAGCAGTACTTC. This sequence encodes CASSDPTGRAYEQYF.

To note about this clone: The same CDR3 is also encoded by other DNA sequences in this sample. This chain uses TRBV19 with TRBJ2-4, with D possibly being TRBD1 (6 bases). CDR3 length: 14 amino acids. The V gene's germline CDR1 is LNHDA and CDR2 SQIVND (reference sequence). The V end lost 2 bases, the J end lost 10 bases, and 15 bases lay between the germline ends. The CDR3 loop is CASSIQGQGHIQYF. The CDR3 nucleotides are TGTGCCAGTAGTATACAGGGACAAGGTCATATTCAGTACTTC.

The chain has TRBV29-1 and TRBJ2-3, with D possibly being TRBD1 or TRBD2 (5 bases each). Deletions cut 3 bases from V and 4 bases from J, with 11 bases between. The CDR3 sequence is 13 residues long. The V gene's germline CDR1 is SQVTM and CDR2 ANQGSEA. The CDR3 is CSVDRGRADTQYF. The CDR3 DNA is TGCAGCGTTGATAGGGGACGCGCAGATACGCAGTATTTT.

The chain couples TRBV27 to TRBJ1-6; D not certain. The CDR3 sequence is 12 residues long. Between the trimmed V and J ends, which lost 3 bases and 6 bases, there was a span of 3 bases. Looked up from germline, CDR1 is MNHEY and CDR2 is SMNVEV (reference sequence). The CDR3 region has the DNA TGTGCCAGCAGTTTCATTAATTCACCCCTCCACTTT. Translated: CASSFINSPLHF.

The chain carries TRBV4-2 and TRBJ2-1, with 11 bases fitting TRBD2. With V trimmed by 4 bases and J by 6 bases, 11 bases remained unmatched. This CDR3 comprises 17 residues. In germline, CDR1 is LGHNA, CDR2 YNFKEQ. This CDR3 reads CASSRATPGTSGNEQFF. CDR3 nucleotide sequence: TGTGCCAGCAGCCGCGCGACGCCGGGGACTAGCGGCAATGAGCAGTTCTTC.

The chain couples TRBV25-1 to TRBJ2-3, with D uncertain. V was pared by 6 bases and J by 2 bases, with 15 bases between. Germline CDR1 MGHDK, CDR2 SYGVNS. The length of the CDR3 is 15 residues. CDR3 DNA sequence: TGTGCCAGCAGCCCAGTAGTAGGGCTCACAGATACGCAGTATTTT. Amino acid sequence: CASSPVVGLTDTQYF.

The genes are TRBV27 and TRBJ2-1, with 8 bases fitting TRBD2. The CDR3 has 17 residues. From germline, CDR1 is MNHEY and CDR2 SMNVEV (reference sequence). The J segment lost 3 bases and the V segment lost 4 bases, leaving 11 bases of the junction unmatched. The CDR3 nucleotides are TGTGCCAGCAGTTCTTTCGATCGGGGGGGCCTCTACAATGAGCAGTTCTTC. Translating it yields CASSSFDRGGLYNEQFF.

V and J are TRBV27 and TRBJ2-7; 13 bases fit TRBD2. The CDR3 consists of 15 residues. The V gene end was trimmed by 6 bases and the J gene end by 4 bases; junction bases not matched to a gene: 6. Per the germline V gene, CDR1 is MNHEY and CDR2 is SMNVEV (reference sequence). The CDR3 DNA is TGTGCCAGCAGACCCATACTAGCGGGAGGGTACGAGCAGTACTTC. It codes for CASRPILAGGYEQYF.

The CDR3 sequence is CASSREGLLAENNEQFF. The DNA for the CDR3 is TGTGCCAGCAGCCGAGAAGGATTACTAGCGGAAAACAATGAGCAGTTCTTC. The rearrangement uses TRBV14 and TRBJ2-1, with 8 bases aligning to TRBD2. This CDR3 comprises 17 residues. Trimming at V came to 4 bases and at J to 5 bases, leaving 13 bases not matched to a gene. CDR1 is SGHDN, CDR2 FVKESK, per germline.

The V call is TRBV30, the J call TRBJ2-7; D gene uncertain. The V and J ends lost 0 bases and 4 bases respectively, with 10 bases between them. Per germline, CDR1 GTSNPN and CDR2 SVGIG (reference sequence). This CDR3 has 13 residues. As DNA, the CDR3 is TGTGCCTGGAGTGTACTGGAGCCTTACGAGCAGTACTTC. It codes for CAWSVLEPYEQYF.

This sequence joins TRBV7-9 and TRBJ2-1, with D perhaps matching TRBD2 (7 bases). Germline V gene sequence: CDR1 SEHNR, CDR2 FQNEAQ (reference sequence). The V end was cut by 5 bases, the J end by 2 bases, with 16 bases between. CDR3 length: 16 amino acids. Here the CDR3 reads CASSALRGGPYNEQFF. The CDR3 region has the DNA TGTGCCAGCAGCGCCCTGAGGGGGGGGCCCTACAATGAGCAGTTCTTC.

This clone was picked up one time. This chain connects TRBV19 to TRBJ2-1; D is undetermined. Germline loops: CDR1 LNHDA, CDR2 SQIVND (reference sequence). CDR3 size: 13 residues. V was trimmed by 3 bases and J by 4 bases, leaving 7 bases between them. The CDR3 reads CASSIGWYNEQFF. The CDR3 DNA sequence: TGTGCCAGTAGTATCGGTTGGTACAATGAGCAGTTCTTC.

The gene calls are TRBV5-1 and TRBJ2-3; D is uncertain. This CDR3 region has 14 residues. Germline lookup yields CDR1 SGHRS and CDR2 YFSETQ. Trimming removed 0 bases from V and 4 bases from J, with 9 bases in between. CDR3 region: CASSLAQTPDTQYF. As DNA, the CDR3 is TGCGCCAGCAGCTTGGCCCAAACCCCAGATACGCAGTATTTT.

The DNA of the CDR3 is TGTGCCAGCAGCAGAGTCCTGAGACCGGGACTAGCGGGGATCGGGGAGCTGTTTTTT. This sequence encodes CASSRVLRPGLAGIGELFF. This chain connects TRBV21-1 to TRBJ2-2; the table calls TRBD2, which could not be checked here. TRBV21-1 is termed a pseudogene. This CDR3 spans 19 amino acids.

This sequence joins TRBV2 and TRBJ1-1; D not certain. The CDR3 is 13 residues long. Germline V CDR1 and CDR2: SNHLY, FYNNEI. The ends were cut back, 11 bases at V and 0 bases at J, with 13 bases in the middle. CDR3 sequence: CAVHDNLNTEAFF. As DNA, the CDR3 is TGTGCCGTCCACGATAACTTGAACACTGAAGCTTTCTTT.

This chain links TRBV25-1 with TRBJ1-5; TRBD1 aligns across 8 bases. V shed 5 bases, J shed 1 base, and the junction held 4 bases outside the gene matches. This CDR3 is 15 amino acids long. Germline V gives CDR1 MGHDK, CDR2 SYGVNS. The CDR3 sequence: CASSPTGVSNQPQHF. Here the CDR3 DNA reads TGTGCCAGCAGTCCGACAGGGGTCAGCAATCAGCCCCAGCATTTT.

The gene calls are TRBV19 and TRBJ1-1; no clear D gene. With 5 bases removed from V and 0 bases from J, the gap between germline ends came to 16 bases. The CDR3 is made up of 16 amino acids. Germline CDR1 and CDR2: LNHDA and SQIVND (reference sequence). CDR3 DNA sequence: TGTGCCAGTAGTTCCCCTCGTGAGAGCATGAACACTGAAGCTTTCTTT. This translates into CASSSPRESMNTEAFF.

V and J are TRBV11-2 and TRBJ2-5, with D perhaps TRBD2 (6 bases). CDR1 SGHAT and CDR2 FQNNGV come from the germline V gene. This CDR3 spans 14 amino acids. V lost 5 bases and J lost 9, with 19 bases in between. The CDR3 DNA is TGTGCCAGCAGCCCCAGCTCAGGTCCGGGGGCCCAGTACTTC. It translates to CASSPSSGPGAQYF.

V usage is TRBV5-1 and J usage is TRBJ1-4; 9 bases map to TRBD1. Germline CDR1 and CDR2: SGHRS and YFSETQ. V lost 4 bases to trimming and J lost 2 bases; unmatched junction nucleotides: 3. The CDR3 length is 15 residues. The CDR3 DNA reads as TGCGCCAGCAGCCAAGGACAGGGGACTAATGAAAAACTGTTTTTT. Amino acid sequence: CASSQGQGTNEKLFF.

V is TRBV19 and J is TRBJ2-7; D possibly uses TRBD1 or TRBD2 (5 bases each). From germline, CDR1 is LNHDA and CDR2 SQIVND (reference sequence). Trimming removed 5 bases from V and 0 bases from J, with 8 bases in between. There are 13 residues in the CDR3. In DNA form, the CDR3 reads TGTGCCAGTAGTGAGGGGAGCTCCTACGAGCAGTACTTC. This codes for CASSEGSSYEQYF. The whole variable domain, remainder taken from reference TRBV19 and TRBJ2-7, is DGGITQSPKYLFRKEGQNVTLSCEQNLNHDAMYWYRQDPGQGLRLIYYSQIVNDFQKGDIAEGYSVSREKKESFPLTVTSAQKNPTAFYLCASSEGSSYEQYFGPGTRLTVT.

The CDR3 coding sequence is TGTGCCAGCAGCCCCCGGGGGGAGACCTACGAGCAGTACTTC. Amino acids: CASSPRGETYEQYF. The chain uses TRBV7-6 and TRBJ2-7, with 7 nucleotides matching TRBD2. Germline lookup yields CDR1 SGHVS and CDR2 FNYEAQ. CDR3 length: 14 amino acids. J lost 2 bases, V lost 5 bases, and 6 bases had no gene match.

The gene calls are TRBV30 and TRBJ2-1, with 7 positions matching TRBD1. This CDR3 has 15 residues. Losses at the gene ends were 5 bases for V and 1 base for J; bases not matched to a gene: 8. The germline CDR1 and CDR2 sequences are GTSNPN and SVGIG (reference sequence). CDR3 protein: CAWGRPGGSYNEQFF. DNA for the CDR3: TGTGCCTGGGGAAGACCAGGGGGTTCCTACAATGAGCAGTTCTTC.

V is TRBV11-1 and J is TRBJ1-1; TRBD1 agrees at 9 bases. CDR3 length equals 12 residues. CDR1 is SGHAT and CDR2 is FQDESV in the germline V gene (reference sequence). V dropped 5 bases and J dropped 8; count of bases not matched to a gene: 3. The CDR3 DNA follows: TGTGCCAGCAGCCCTGACAGGGGGGAAGCTTTCTTT. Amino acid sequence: CASSPDRGEAFF. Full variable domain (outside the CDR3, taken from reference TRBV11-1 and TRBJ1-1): EAEVAQSPRYKITEKSQAVAFWCDPISGHATLYWYRQILGQGPELLVQFQDESVVDDSQLPKDRFSAERLKGVDSTLKIQPAELGDSAMYLCASSPDRGEAFFGQGTRLTVV.